One and the same sample provided the 29 T cell receptor beta chains below, sequenced in a study of shared T cell receptors in the human thymus. The table came from immunoSEQ multiplex PCR; TCRdb's copy has only in-frame clones and leaves some out. In the table there are 550,000 to 800,000 clones, 80% to 90% of which are singletons. The same data also contributed to another study, on human thymus T cells.

Sequencing input: thymocytes. These receptors originate from a girl younger than two with a congenital heart defect.

Written as DNA, the CDR3 is TGTGCCAGCAGCAAAGGAGGGACTAGCAGTACCAATGAGCAGTTCTTC. Translating it yields CASSKGGTSSTNEQFF. This rearrangement joins TRBV6-4 to TRBJ2-1; TRBD2 matches at 9 bases. The CDR3 contains 16 residues. Per germline, CDR1 MRHNA and CDR2 SNTAGT. Germline trimming cut 6 bases from V and 6 bases from J; bases unmatched to any gene: 12.

The chain employs TRBV28 and TRBJ2-7, with 7 nucleotides matching TRBD2. Per the germline V gene, CDR1 is MDHEN and CDR2 is SYDVKM. The CDR3 has 14 amino acids. The J segment lost 6 bases and the V segment lost 4 bases, leaving 9 bases of the junction unmatched. The CDR3 region has the DNA TGTGCCAGCAGTTCTAAGCGGGGTCGGCTCGAGCAGTACTTC. The encoded protein is CASSSKRGRLEQYF.

The gene calls are TRBV5-4 and TRBJ1-1; the match to TRBD1 covers 9 bases. The CDR3 contains 17 residues. The germline V gene has CDR1 SGHNT and CDR2 YYREEE (reference sequence). Trimming removed 2 bases from V and 3 bases from J; junction bases left unmatched: 11. CDR3 DNA sequence: TGTGCCAGCAGCTTTTGTTTGGCCGGGACAGGGTACACTGAAGCTTTCTTT. Protein sequence: CASSFCLAGTGYTEAFF.

This clone was detected a few times. The chain employs TRBV7-2 and TRBJ1-6; TRBD1 aligns across 8 bases. The trim removed 5 bases at V and 5 bases at J, leaving 5 bases unmatched. CDR1 and CDR2 from the germline V gene are SGHTA and FQGNSA. The CDR3 totals 15 residues. CDR3 DNA: TGTGCCAGCAGCATCGAACAGGGGGATAATTCACCCCTCCACTTT. It is translated as CASSIEQGDNSPLHF.

The genes are TRBV14 and TRBJ1-2, with 7 bases lining up with TRBD1. V lost 1 base and J lost 2; bases outside the gene matches: 7. Germline loops: CDR1 SGHDN, CDR2 FVKESK. The CDR3 extends over 16 amino acids. In nucleotides, the CDR3 is TGTGCCAGCAGCCAAGGTACCGGGACAGTAAACTATGGCTACACCTTC. Encoded protein: CASSQGTGTVNYGYTF.

This chain uses TRBV28 with TRBJ2-2; 8 bases match TRBD1. Germline V gives CDR1 MDHEN, CDR2 SYDVKM. The CDR3 runs to 16 residues. Trimming took 5 bases from V and 1 from J; bases not matched to a gene: 6. Here the CDR3 reads CASSVGDRLNTGELFF. CDR3 bases: TGTGCCAGCAGTGTAGGGGACAGGCTGAACACCGGGGAGCTGTTTTTT.

The V gene is TRBV4-2, the J gene TRBJ1-6; TRBD1 is a possible D gene (5 bases). V was shortened by 2 bases and J by 8 bases, with 25 bases between the two germline ends. Germline-derived CDR1 and CDR2 are LGHNA and YNFKEQ. The CDR3 length is 19 residues. This CDR3 is CASSQLLGPGILVHSPLHF. CDR3 DNA: TGTGCCAGCAGCCAATTACTGGGGCCGGGCATACTCGTTCATTCACCCCTCCACTTT.

The chain has TRBV28 and TRBJ1-5; D may be TRBD1 (6 bases). The CDR3 is made up of 14 amino acids. Per germline, CDR1 MDHEN and CDR2 SYDVKM. Trimming pared 7 bases from V and 1 base from J, leaving 11 bases between. In DNA, the CDR3 is TGTGCCAGCACCAGGGGCCTAAGCAATCAGCCCCAGCATTTT. Amino acid sequence: CASTRGLSNQPQHF. The full variable domain, completed using reference TRBV28 and TRBJ1-5, is DVKVTQSSRYLVKRTGEKVFLECVQDMDHENMFWYRQDPGLGLRLIYFSYDVKMKEKGDIPEGYSVSREKKERFSLILESASTNQTSMYLCASTRGLSNQPQHFGDGTRLSIL.

This sequence joins TRBV5-6 and TRBJ1-3, with D possibly TRBD1 on 6 matching bases. In germline, CDR1 is SGHDT, CDR2 YYEEEE. V was trimmed by 4 bases and J by 0 bases, leaving 14 bases between them. CDR3 length: 16 residues. The CDR3 coding sequence is TGTGCCAGCAGCCCTGGCCGGGACAACTCTGGAAACACCATATATTTT. Protein sequence: CASSPGRDNSGNTIYF.

This clone appeared a few times. The chain carries TRBV14 and TRBJ2-4; TRBD1 agrees at 8 bases. This CDR3 contains 16 residues. V lost 4 bases to trimming and J lost 4 bases; unmatched junction nucleotides: 9. CDR1 is SGHDN, CDR2 FVKESK, per germline. The CDR3 sequence is CASSPGQGVAKNIQYF. The CDR3 DNA is TGTGCCAGCAGCCCAGGACAGGGTGTCGCAAAAAACATTCAGTACTTC. Based on the CDR3 plus reference TRBV14 and TRBJ2-4, the full variable domain is EAGVTQFPSHSVIEKGQTVTLRCDPISGHDNLYWYRRVMGKEIKFLLHFVKESKQDESGMPNNRFLAERTGGTYSTLKVQPAELEDSGVYFCASSPGQGVAKNIQYFGAGTRLSVL.

The rearrangement links TRBV6-1 to TRBJ1-6, with TRBD1 matching 9 bases. This CDR3 comprises 15 residues. V was clipped by 4 bases and J by 7 bases; unmatched bases: 5. The germline gives CDR1 MNHNS, CDR2 SASEGT. For the CDR3, the DNA is TGTGCCAGCAGTGTAACAGGGGGCAGGAATTCACCCCTCCACTTT. It encodes CASSVTGGRNSPLHF.

This rearrangement joins TRBV7-2 to TRBJ1-2; D is ambiguous. CDR1 and CDR2 from the germline V gene are SGHTA and FQGNSA. The V gene lost 4 bases and the J gene lost 8 bases, with 17 bases spanning the gap. The CDR3 loop spans 14 amino acids. CDR3 in DNA: TGTGCCAGCAGCTCCTGCGGGTGGCCCAGCGGCTACACCTTC. It specifies CASSSCGWPSGYTF.

The chain joins TRBV7-2 to TRBJ2-7; 8 nucleotides match TRBD1. Germline V gives CDR1 SGHTA, CDR2 FQGNSA. The trim removed 6 bases at V and 5 bases at J, leaving 12 bases unmatched. CDR3 length: 15 residues. CDR3 amino acids: CASSSRTGFGDEQYF. The CDR3 coding sequence is TGTGCCAGCAGTTCACGGACAGGGTTTGGTGACGAGCAGTACTTC.

V is TRBV5-4 and J is TRBJ1-2, with 9 bases that match TRBD1. The CDR3 loop spans 16 amino acids. Germline loops: CDR1 SGHNT, CDR2 YYREEE (reference sequence). The J segment lost 4 bases and the V segment lost 1 base, leaving 8 bases of the junction unmatched. Here the CDR3 DNA reads TGTGCCAGCAGCTTGCAGGGACTGACAGGGGGCTATGGCTACACCTTC. Its translation: CASSLQGLTGGYGYTF.

This clone was detected only once. This chain joins TRBV9 and TRBJ2-3; 8 bases line up with TRBD1. This CDR3 region has 15 residues. Germline V gene sequence: CDR1 SGDLS, CDR2 YYNGEE. V lost 3 bases to trimming and J lost 3 bases; unmatched junction nucleotides: 6. In DNA, the CDR3 is TGTGCCAGCAGCGCCGACAGGGGTGGGACAGATACGCAGTATTTT. Its translation is CASSADRGGTDTQYF.

This clone was observed a few times. The rearrangement links TRBV4-1 to TRBJ2-6; 11 positions agree with TRBD2. Trimming cost V 2 bases and J 0 bases; bases outside gene matches: 6. CDR1 MGHRA and CDR2 YSYEKL come from the germline V gene. The CDR3 consists of 19 residues. The CDR3 DNA reads TGCGCCAGCAGCCAAATACTAGCGGGGGCCACCTCTGGGGCCAACGTCCTGACTTTC. Translation gives CASSQILAGATSGANVLTF.

The chain combines TRBV10-1 with TRBJ2-1, with TRBD2 matching 12 bases. CDR3 length: 19 amino acids. The germline V gene encodes CDR1 WNHNN and CDR2 SYGVQD (reference sequence). Trimming at V came to 4 bases and at J to 0 bases, leaving 10 bases not matched to a gene. The CDR3 spells CASSGSTSGGSSSYNEQFF. The CDR3 region has the DNA TGCGCCAGCAGTGGATCAACTAGCGGGGGGTCCAGCTCCTACAATGAGCAGTTCTTC.

V and J are TRBV5-6 and TRBJ1-2, with 8 bases matching TRBD1. V was clipped by 0 bases and J by 2 bases; unmatched bases: 9. The V gene's germline CDR1 is SGHDT and CDR2 YYEEEE. The CDR3 sequence is 17 residues long. This CDR3 reads CASSLGETGAQNYGYTF. The CDR3 DNA is TGTGCCAGCAGCTTGGGTGAGACAGGGGCCCAAAACTATGGCTACACCTTC.

The chain links TRBV5-6 to TRBJ2-3, with D possibly TRBD1 on 6 matching bases. The V end was cut by 4 bases, the J end by 2 bases, with 17 bases between. There are 16 residues in the CDR3. CDR1 SGHDT and CDR2 YYEEEE come from the germline V gene. This chain's CDR3 is CASSPWDTTTTDTQYF. As DNA, the CDR3 is TGTGCCAGCAGCCCGTGGGACACAACAACCACAGATACGCAGTATTTT. Using reference TRBV5-6 and TRBJ2-3 for the parts outside the CDR3, the full variable domain is DAGVTQSPTHLIKTRGQQVTLRCSPKSGHDTVSWYQQALGQGPQFIFQYYEEEERQRGNFPDRFSGHQFPNYSSELNVNALLLGDSALYLCASSPWDTTTTDTQYFGPGTRLTVL.

The chain combines TRBV4-1 with TRBJ2-7; 8 positions agree with TRBD2. Germline V CDR1 and CDR2: MGHRA, YSYEKL. V lost 2 bases and J lost 1; bases outside the gene matches: 7. This CDR3 contains 16 residues. The chain's CDR3 is CASSQRAGEGSYEQYF. As DNA, the CDR3 is TGCGCCAGCAGCCAAAGAGCGGGGGAGGGTTCCTACGAGCAGTACTTC.

This chain joins TRBV29-1 and TRBJ2-7; 9 positions match TRBD1. CDR3 length: 14 residues. With 5 bases clipped from V and 0 bases from J, the junction kept 5 bases outside the gene matches. Germline V CDR1 and CDR2: SQVTM, ANQGSEA. CDR3 sequence reads: CSVTGGPSSYEQYF. The CDR3 region has the DNA TGCAGCGTTACAGGGGGCCCCAGCTCCTACGAGCAGTACTTC.

V and J are TRBV12-5 and TRBJ2-1, with TRBD1 identical over 12 bases. The CDR3 covers 15 residues. Per the germline V gene, CDR1 is LGHNT and CDR2 is FRNRAP. V lost 7 bases and J lost 8; bases outside the gene matches: 9. CDR3 amino acids: CASALRDRGLHEQFF. CDR3 DNA sequence: TGTGCTAGTGCCCTCCGGGACAGGGGGCTCCATGAGCAGTTCTTC. Looking up the rest from reference TRBV12-5 and TRBJ2-1 gives the full variable domain: DARVTQTPRHKVTEMGQEVTMRCQPILGHNTVFWYRQTMMQGLELLAYFRNRAPLDDSGMPKDRFSAEMPDATLATLKIQPSEPRDSAVYFCASALRDRGLHEQFFGPGTRLTVL.

As concerns this clone: Sequence at one end of the junction differs from germline and may be a read error. This chain connects TRBV5-6 to TRBJ1-2, with TRBD1 matching over 11 bases. Germline V CDR1 and CDR2: SGHDT, YYEEEE. The CDR3 totals 13 residues. The CDR3 protein is CASSSWTGGAGAF. The CDR3 DNA follows: TGTGCCAGCAGCTCATGGACAGGGGGCGCCGGGGCCTTC.

This chain links TRBV5-4 with TRBJ1-5; weak D call: TRBD1 (5 bases). Per the germline V gene, CDR1 is SGHNT and CDR2 is YYREEE (reference sequence). V was clipped by 1 base and J by 3 bases, with 8 bases between them. This CDR3 is built from 14 residues. CDR3 loop: CASSLWGANQPQHF. The CDR3 DNA sequence: TGTGCCAGCAGCTTGTGGGGCGCCAATCAGCCCCAGCATTTT.

The genes are TRBV4-1 and TRBJ2-6; 10 positions match TRBD1. This CDR3 is built from 18 residues. Losses at the gene ends were 4 bases for V and 0 bases for J; bases not matched to a gene: 6. Germline V CDR1 and CDR2: MGHRA, YSYEKL. DNA for the CDR3: TGCGCCAGCAGCCCCTTCCGGGACAGGGGCTCTGGGGCCAACGTCCTGACTTTC. Translating gives CASSPFRDRGSGANVLTF.

The V gene is TRBV5-1, the J gene TRBJ1-5; 9 bases fit TRBD1. The CDR3 is 17 amino acids. Germline-derived CDR1 and CDR2 are SGHRS and YFSETQ. V lost 2 bases to trimming and J lost 0 bases; unmatched junction nucleotides: 6. CDR3 sequence reads: CASSFGTGPHSNQPQHF. The CDR3 DNA is TGCGCCAGCAGCTTCGGGACAGGGCCCCATAGCAATCAGCCCCAGCATTTT.

The chain combines TRBV4-1 with TRBJ1-1; 7 bases line up with TRBD1. The CDR3 runs 14 residues. V was pared by 1 base and J by 5 bases, with 4 bases of the junction left unmatched. Germline V gene data show CDR1 as MGHRA and CDR2 as YSYEKL. The DNA for the CDR3 is TGCGCCAGCAGCCAAGGACAGGGTCCGACTGAAGCTTTCTTT. It translates to CASSQGQGPTEAFF.

The V gene is TRBV2, the J gene TRBJ1-5, with a tentative D call TRBD1 (5 bases). V lost 10 bases to trimming and J lost 5 bases, with 27 bases between them. This CDR3 has 17 residues. Germline values: CDR1 SNHLY, CDR2 FYNNEI. This CDR3 is CAIMEENEQGMDQPQHF. CDR3 coding DNA: TGTGCCATCATGGAAGAGAATGAGCAGGGAATGGATCAGCCCCAGCATTTT.

The chain couples TRBV11-3 to TRBJ1-1; D gene uncertain. This CDR3 has 13 amino acids. Trimming took off 5 bases at V and 0 bases at J, with 7 bases between the two ends. The germline V gene has CDR1 SGHNT and CDR2 YENEEA. CDR3 bases: TGTGCCAGCAGCCCCTCAGTGAACACTGAAGCTTTCTTT. Encoded protein: CASSPSVNTEAFF.